This TCR beta chain stems from a study of blood T cell repertoires in COVID-19. For the study at large: Acute-phase and convalescent COVID-19 samples originated in the United States, Italy and Spain.

CDR1 MGHDK and CDR2 SYGVNS come from the germline V gene. V was cut by 8 bases and J by 7 bases, with 12 bases left in between. CDR3 size: 12 residues. Original methodology: Researchers report that nucleated cell counts were estimated from reference gene primer amplification. Profiled with immunoSEQ multiplex PCR; TCRdb holds only in-frame clones, not every one. V, J and clone size derive from that table, while D and trimming were established from the DNA sequence. The sample includes about 150,000 clones, under 95% of them seen just once. The receptor's source is a man between 50 and 59 years old with acute or convalescent COVID-19. The chain has TRBV25-1 and TRBJ1-5; no reliable D call. The sequencing input was peripheral blood. The CDR3 protein is CASGEGKQPQHF. CDR3 DNA sequence: TGTGCCAGCGGAGAGGGTAAGCAGCCCCAGCATTTT.